This entry is about one TCR beta chain. Its antigen is not known. During the collection period, no donor immune events like infections were recorded. Looked up from germline, CDR1 is GTSNPN and CDR2 is SVGIG (reference sequence). The CDR3 length is 13 residues. The V end lost 2 bases, the J end lost 4 bases, and 10 bases lay between the germline ends. Clones were sequenced by immunoSEQ multiplex PCR, and TCRdb holds only the in-frame ones, with some missing. The data show more than 75,000 clones, with approximately 83% seen just once and around 5.2% held by the top ten. The sample is drawn from a study of identifying expanded T cells in peripheral blood. General study points: Technical replicates showed roughly 1.2 changed clones; approximately 2 weeks 15 to 20; four weeks 19. Across healthy donors, higher total template counts meant significantly greater approximately two-week count variance.

Input material: blood. The origin of this receptor is a person aged 18 to 69 in good health. The chain uses TRBV30 and TRBJ2-3, with a possible D match to TRBD1 (5 bases). CDR3 DNA: TGTGCCTGGAGTAAGGGGTGGGCAGATACGCAGTATTTT. The encoded protein is CAWSKGWADTQYF.